This TCR beta chain was sequenced during a study of early T cells in non-severe SARS-CoV-2 infection. Turning to the study itself: Chains from this unsorted whole-blood bulk RNA could not be paired. Points from the study as a whole: Matching results from VDJdb favored anti-spike CD8 responses, leaving private and CD4 specificities undetected.

This clonotype was counted many times. Its antigen is unknown. Individually, cDNA molecules had unique molecular identifiers attached to them. Each CDR3 protein gets one entry after TCRdb re-called the 5' RACE reads with MiXCR. Here the sample spans some 85,000 distinct CDR3 sequences, roughly 15% being singletons. The sample was whole blood. The sequence derives from an adult who was a healthcare worker with PCR-confirmed SARS-CoV-2 infection or an uninfected control (not recorded which).

CDR3 amino acids: CSARPILNTIYF. The CDR3 DNA reads TGCAGTGCTAGACCGATACTAAACACCATATATTTT. This chain connects TRBV20-1 to TRBJ1-3; D gene unclear. V lost 2 bases, J lost 6 bases, and 8 bases lay in between. In germline, CDR1 is DFQATT, CDR2 SNEGSKA (reference sequence). The CDR3 extends over 12 amino acids.